This T cell receptor (beta chain) was sequenced for a study of blood T cell repertoires in COVID-19. In the study overall: Acute and convalescent COVID-19 specimens originated in the United States, Italy and Spain. PBMCs, B-cell-depleted T cells, or T cells were the source of the cDNA or gDNA that made up the material.

Germline values: CDR1 SNHLY, CDR2 FYNNEI. The CDR3 consists of 14 residues. Trimming at V came to 8 bases and at J to 1 base, leaving 5 bases not matched to a gene. This clone has a single count. Authors' methods: Quantification of nucleated cells was approximated via reference gene primer amplification. The method was immunoSEQ multiplex PCR; TCRdb's version includes in-frame clones alone and lacks a portion of them. V, J and clone size reflect that table, while D and trimming were determined from the DNA. The table lists 60,000 to 75,000 clones, 76% of them singletons. This clonotype was sampled from an elderly woman with acute or convalescent COVID-19. The sample taken for sequencing was peripheral blood. The chain joins TRBV2 to TRBJ1-5; 7 bases map to TRBD1. CDR3 protein: CASDPQGSNQPQHF. The CDR3 DNA is TGTGCCAGCGACCCACAGGGGAGCAATCAGCCCCAGCATTTT.